This entry lists 19 T cell receptor beta chains sequenced from one sample in a study of cytomegalovirus exposure and HLA in healthy donors. The PCR employed 60 Vbeta primers together with 13 Jbeta primers. TCRdb keeps only in-frame clones here, not all; method: immunoSEQ multiplex PCR. Among 180,000 or so clones listed, roughly 80% were seen once. Sequencing input: PBMCs. Every receptor here comes from a woman in her 40s in good health and CMV-seropositive.

The chain couples TRBV7-2 to TRBJ1-1; 8 bases line up with TRBD1. CDR1 is SGHTA and CDR2 is FQGNSA in the germline V gene. J gave up 0 bases and V 3 bases, and 15 bases lay outside the gene matches. The CDR3 sequence is 19 residues long. CDR3 sequence reads: CASSFRGQRAGGLNTEAFF. The CDR3 DNA reads TGTGCCAGCAGCTTTAGAGGACAGCGGGCAGGGGGCCTGAACACTGAAGCTTTCTTT. The variable domain in full, completed from reference TRBV7-2 and TRBJ1-1, reads GAGVSQSPSNKVTEKGKDVELRCDPISGHTALYWYRQSLGQGLEFLIYFQGNSAPDKSGLPSDRFSAERTGGSVSTLTIQRTQQEDSAVYLCASSFRGQRAGGLNTEAFFGQGTRLTVV.

This clone was picked up a small number of times. This chain links TRBV11-2 with TRBJ2-3; no clear D gene. Trimming stripped 2 bases from V and 2 bases from J, with 11 bases between. Germline V gene lookup returns CDR1 SGHAT and CDR2 FQNNGV. The CDR3 sequence is 15 residues long. In nucleotides, the CDR3 is TGTGCCAGCAGCTTAACTTCCTCTTACACAGATACGCAGTATTTT. This encodes CASSLTSSYTDTQYF. The whole variable domain, filled in from reference TRBV11-2 and TRBJ2-3, reads EAGVAQSPRYKIIEKRQSVAFWCNPISGHATLYWYQQILGQGPKLLIQFQNNGVVDDSQLPKDRFSAERLKGVDSTLKIQPAKLEDSAVYLCASSLTSSYTDTQYFGPGTRLTVL.

The rearrangement joins TRBV28 to TRBJ2-4; D perhaps matches TRBD2 (6 bases). The CDR3 totals 16 residues. Germline V lookup: CDR1 MDHEN, CDR2 SYDVKM. V was shortened by 3 bases and J by 11 bases, with 23 bases between the two germline ends. The CDR3 protein is CASSFPSSQEGPVQYF. The CDR3 DNA reads as TGTGCCAGCAGTTTTCCATCCTCTCAGGAGGGACCGGTTCAGTACTTC. The whole variable domain, remainder taken from reference TRBV28 and TRBJ2-4, is DVKVTQSSRYLVKRTGEKVFLECVQDMDHENMFWYRQDPGLGLRLIYFSYDVKMKEKGDIPEGYSVSREKKERFSLILESASTNQTSMYLCASSFPSSQEGPVQYFGAGTRLSVL.

This chain links TRBV5-5 with TRBJ1-4, with D maybe TRBD1 (6 bases). This CDR3 has 15 residues. The V gene lost 2 bases and the J gene lost 3 bases, with 11 bases spanning the gap. Per the germline V gene, CDR1 is SGHKS and CDR2 is YYEKEE (reference sequence). CDR3 sequence (DNA): TGTGCCAGCAGCTTTTTACAGGGTTCTAATGAAAAACTGTTTTTT. Translating it yields CASSFLQGSNEKLFF. The variable domain in full, completed from reference TRBV5-5 and TRBJ1-4, reads DAGVTQSPTHLIKTRGQQVTLRCSPISGHKSVSWYQQVLGQGPQFIFQYYEKEERGRGNFPDRFSARQFPNYSSELNVNALLLGDSALYLCASSFLQGSNEKLFFGSGTQLSVL.

The table lists this clone with a few counts. The chain carries TRBV7-6 and TRBJ2-7, with TRBD2 matching 11 bases. Germline V gene data show CDR1 as SGHVS and CDR2 as FNYEAQ. V shed 5 bases, J shed 6 bases, and the junction held 15 bases outside the gene matches. The CDR3 sequence is 17 residues long. The CDR3 spells CASSIGKGSGRVFEQYF. As DNA, the CDR3 is TGTGCCAGCAGCATCGGGAAGGGTAGCGGGAGGGTTTTCGAGCAGTACTTC.

This clone was counted once. The CDR3 sequence: CASNPSRSTDTQYF. Here the CDR3 DNA reads TGTGCCAGCAACCCTAGCAGAAGCACAGATACGCAGTATTTT. This chain connects TRBV6-5 to TRBJ2-3, with D perhaps TRBD2 (5 bases). V lost 7 bases to trimming and J lost 0 bases, with 11 bases between them. Germline loops: CDR1 MNHEY, CDR2 SVGAGI. This CDR3 region has 14 residues.

V usage is TRBV7-3 and J usage is TRBJ2-1; 10 positions agree with TRBD2. V shed 5 bases, J shed 10 bases, and the junction held 11 bases outside the gene matches. Germline-derived CDR1 and CDR2 are SGHTA and FQGTGA. The CDR3 loop spans 15 amino acids. The chain's CDR3 is CASSPSGRARGEQFF. The CDR3 nucleotides are TGTGCCAGCAGCCCAAGCGGGAGGGCCCGAGGAGAGCAGTTCTTC.

The rearrangement joins TRBV5-4 to TRBJ2-7; 9 bases are a match to TRBD2. V trimming: 6 bases; J trimming: 2 bases; junction bases outside the gene matches: 6. CDR1 SGHNT and CDR2 YYREEE come from the germline V gene (reference sequence). This CDR3 contains 14 residues. In nucleotides, the CDR3 is TGTGCCAGCACCGATAGCGGGGGAACCTACGAGCAGTACTTC. It is translated as CASTDSGGTYEQYF.

The rearrangement links TRBV20-1 to TRBJ1-1; 7 bases map to TRBD1. V lost 8 bases to trimming and J lost 7 bases; unmatched junction nucleotides: 4. The CDR3 is 10 amino acids. Germline loops: CDR1 DFQATT, CDR2 SNEGSKA (reference sequence). The CDR3 region has the DNA TGCAGTCTATACAGGGGTGAAGCTTTCTTT. This codes for CSLYRGEAFF.

The J gene is TRBJ1-5, the V gene TRBV30, with D possibly matching TRBD1 (5 bases). V dropped 2 bases and J dropped 4 bases, with 9 bases sitting between them. Germline values: CDR1 GTSNPN, CDR2 SVGIG (reference sequence). The CDR3 runs 13 residues. CDR3 in DNA: TGTGCCTGGAGTCTCGGACAAAATCAGCCCCAGCATTTT. It yields the protein CAWSLGQNQPQHF.

The chain is built from TRBV30 and TRBJ2-1; D uncertain. This CDR3 comprises 18 residues. CDR1 is GTSNPN and CDR2 is SVGIG in the germline V gene (reference sequence). V dropped 1 base and J dropped 6 bases, with 25 bases sitting between them. CDR3 loop: CAWSATPLLVRYRNEQFF. CDR3 nucleotide sequence: TGTGCCTGGAGTGCCACCCCCCTACTGGTCCGATACCGCAATGAGCAGTTCTTC.

This chain uses TRBV15 with TRBJ1-1; 7 bases fit TRBD1. CDR1 and CDR2 (germline): LNHNV, YYDKDF (reference sequence). The CDR3 is 13 amino acids. The ends lost 3 bases at V and 7 bases at J; junction bases unmatched: 5. In DNA, the CDR3 is TGTGCCACCAGCAGGGACAGGACCCTTGAAGCTTTCTTT. It yields the protein CATSRDRTLEAFF.

The V call is TRBV28, the J call TRBJ2-1; the match to TRBD2 covers 7 bases. The CDR3 contains 16 residues. Germline V CDR1 and CDR2: MDHEN, SYDVKM. J was trimmed by 4 bases and V by 7 bases; bases with no gene match: 13. The CDR3 DNA reads as TGTGCCAGCATCCCCATGGGGCTAGCGGAGTACAATGAGCAGTTCTTC. This sequence encodes CASIPMGLAEYNEQFF.

This chain connects TRBV7-2 to TRBJ1-3, with TRBD1 matching over 7 bases. V lost 3 bases to trimming and J lost 2 bases; unmatched junction nucleotides: 1. This CDR3 has 14 residues. Germline assignment: CDR1 SGHTA and CDR2 FQGNSA. The CDR3 sequence: CASSLGQPGNTIYF. In nucleotides, the CDR3 is TGTGCCAGCAGCTTGGGACAGCCTGGAAACACCATATATTTT. Filled out from reference TRBV7-2 and TRBJ1-3, the complete variable domain reads GAGVSQSPSNKVTEKGKDVELRCDPISGHTALYWYRQSLGQGLEFLIYFQGNSAPDKSGLPSDRFSAERTGGSVSTLTIQRTQQEDSAVYLCASSLGQPGNTIYFGEGSWLTVV.

This clone was detected only once. The chain joins TRBV29-1 to TRBJ2-2, with TRBD2 identical over 14 bases. V dropped 6 bases and J dropped 4; count of bases not matched to a gene: 7. CDR3 length: 16 amino acids. Germline V gene data show CDR1 as SQVTM and CDR2 as ANQGSEA. CDR3 sequence reads: CSVAGTSGSSTGELFF. The CDR3 DNA reads as TGCAGCGTCGCCGGGACTAGCGGGAGTAGCACCGGGGAGCTGTTTTTT.

CDR3: CASSVSGNEKLFF. CDR3 sequence (DNA): TGTGCCAGCAGTGTGTCAGGGAACGAAAAACTGTTTTTT. The rearrangement joins TRBV6-1 to TRBJ1-4, with D perhaps matching TRBD1 (5 bases). Trimming stripped 4 bases from V and 8 bases from J, with 11 bases between. Germline V CDR1 and CDR2: MNHNS, SASEGT. The CDR3 totals 13 residues.

The CDR3 DNA sequence: TGTGCCTGGAATACTGCCGGGACAGGGTTAACCTACACCTTC. Its translation: CAWNTAGTGLTYTF. This rearrangement joins TRBV30 to TRBJ1-2, with 9 bases that match TRBD1. Germline CDR1 is GTSNPN and CDR2 is SVGIG (reference sequence). CDR3 length equals 14 residues. The V and J ends lost 4 bases and 10 bases, in that order; junction bases with no gene match: 13.

The chain joins TRBV27 to TRBJ2-3; 7 bases line up with TRBD1. With V trimmed by 4 bases and J by 9 bases, 13 bases remained unmatched. The germline V gene encodes CDR1 MNHEY and CDR2 SMNVEV (reference sequence). The CDR3 covers 15 residues. CDR3 nucleotide sequence: TGTGCCAGCAGTTCTGACGTGACAGGGACGCGAACGCAGTATTTT. Protein: CASSSDVTGTRTQYF.

J is TRBJ1-4 and V is TRBV4-3; D uncertain. CDR3 length: 15 amino acids. Germline V gives CDR1 LGHNA, CDR2 YSLEER. V was clipped by 0 bases and J by 6 bases, with 11 bases between them. The CDR3 nucleotides read TGCGCCAGCAGCCAAGATCCGGGGAGGGATGAAAAACTGTTTTTT. This codes for CASSQDPGRDEKLFF.